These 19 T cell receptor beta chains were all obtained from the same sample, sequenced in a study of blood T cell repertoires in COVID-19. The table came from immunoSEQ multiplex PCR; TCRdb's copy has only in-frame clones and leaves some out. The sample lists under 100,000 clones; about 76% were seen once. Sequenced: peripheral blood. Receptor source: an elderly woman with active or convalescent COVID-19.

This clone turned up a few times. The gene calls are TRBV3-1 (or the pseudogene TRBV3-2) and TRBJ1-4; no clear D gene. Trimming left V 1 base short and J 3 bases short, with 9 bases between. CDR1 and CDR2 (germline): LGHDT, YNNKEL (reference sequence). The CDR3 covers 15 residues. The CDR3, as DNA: TGTGCCAGCAGCCAAGGGAGGGAACCTAATGAAAAACTGTTTTTT. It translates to CASSQGREPNEKLFF.

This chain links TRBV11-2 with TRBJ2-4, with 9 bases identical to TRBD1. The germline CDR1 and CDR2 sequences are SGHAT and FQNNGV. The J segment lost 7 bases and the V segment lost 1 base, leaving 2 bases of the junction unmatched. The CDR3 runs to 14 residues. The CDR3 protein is CASSLGTGVNIQYF. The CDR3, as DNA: TGTGCCAGCAGCTTAGGGACAGGGGTGAACATTCAGTACTTC.

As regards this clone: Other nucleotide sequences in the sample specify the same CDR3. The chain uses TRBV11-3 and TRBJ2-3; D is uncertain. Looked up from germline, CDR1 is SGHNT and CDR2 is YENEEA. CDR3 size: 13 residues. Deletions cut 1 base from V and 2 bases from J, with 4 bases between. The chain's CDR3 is CASSLGYTDTQYF. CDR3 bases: TGTGCCAGCAGCTTAGGTTACACAGATACGCAGTATTTT.

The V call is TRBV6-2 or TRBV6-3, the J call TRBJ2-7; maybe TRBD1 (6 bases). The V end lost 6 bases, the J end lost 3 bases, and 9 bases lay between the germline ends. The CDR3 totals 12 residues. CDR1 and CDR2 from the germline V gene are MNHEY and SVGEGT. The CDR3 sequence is CASSWTDYEQYF. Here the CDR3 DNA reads TGTGCCAGCAGCTGGACAGACTACGAGCAGTACTTC.

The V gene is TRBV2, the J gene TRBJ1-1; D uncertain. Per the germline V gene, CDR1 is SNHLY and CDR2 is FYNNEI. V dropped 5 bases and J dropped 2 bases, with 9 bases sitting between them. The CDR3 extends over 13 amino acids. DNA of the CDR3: TGTGCCAGCAGTCAAACAGCCAACACTGAAGCTTTCTTT. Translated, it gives CASSQTANTEAFF.

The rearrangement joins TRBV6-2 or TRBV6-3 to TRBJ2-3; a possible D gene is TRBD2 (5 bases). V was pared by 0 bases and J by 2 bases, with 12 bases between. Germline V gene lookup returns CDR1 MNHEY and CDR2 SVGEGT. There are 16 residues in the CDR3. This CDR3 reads CASSYSSGRYTDTQYF. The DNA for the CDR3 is TGTGCCAGCAGTTACTCTTCGGGGAGATACACAGATACGCAGTATTTT.

In DNA, the CDR3 is TGTGCCAGCAGCTTGTGGGAGGGGAGCTACACCTTC. This codes for CASSLWEGSYTF. The V gene is TRBV5-4, the J gene TRBJ1-2; tentative D call: TRBD1 (5 bases). This CDR3 region has 12 residues. Looked up from germline, CDR1 is SGHNT and CDR2 is YYREEE (reference sequence). V was clipped by 1 base and J by 9 bases, with 10 bases between them.

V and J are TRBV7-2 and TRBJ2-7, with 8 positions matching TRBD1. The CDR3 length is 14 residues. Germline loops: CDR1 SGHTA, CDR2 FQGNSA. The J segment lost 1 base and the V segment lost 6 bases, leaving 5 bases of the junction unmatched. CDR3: CASRLWDRSYEQYF. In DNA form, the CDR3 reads TGTGCCAGCAGGCTCTGGGACAGGTCCTACGAGCAGTACTTC.

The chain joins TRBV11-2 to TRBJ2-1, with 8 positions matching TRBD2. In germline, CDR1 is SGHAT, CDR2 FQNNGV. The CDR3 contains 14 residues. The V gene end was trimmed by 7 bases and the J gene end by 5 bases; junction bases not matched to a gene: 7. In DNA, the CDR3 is TGTGCCAGCACCCAGGGGCGGGGGGACAATGAGCAGTTCTTC. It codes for CASTQGRGDNEQFF.

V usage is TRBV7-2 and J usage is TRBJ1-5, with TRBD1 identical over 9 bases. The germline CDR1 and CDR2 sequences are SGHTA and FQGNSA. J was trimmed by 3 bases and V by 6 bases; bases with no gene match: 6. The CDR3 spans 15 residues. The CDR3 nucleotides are TGTGCCAGCAGAGCCGGGACAGGGTCCAATCAGCCCCAGCATTTT. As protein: CASRAGTGSNQPQHF.

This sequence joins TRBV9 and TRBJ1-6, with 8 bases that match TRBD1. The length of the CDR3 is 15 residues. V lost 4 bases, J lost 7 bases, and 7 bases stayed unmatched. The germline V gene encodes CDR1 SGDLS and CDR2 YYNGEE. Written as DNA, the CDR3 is TGTGCCAGCAGCTCCCAAACAGGGGGGAATTCACCCCTCCACTTT. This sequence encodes CASSSQTGGNSPLHF. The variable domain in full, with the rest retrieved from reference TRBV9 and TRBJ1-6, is DSGVTQTPKHLITATGQRVTLRCSPRSGDLSVYWYQQSLDQGLQFLIQYYNGEERAKGNILERFSAQQFPDLHSELNLSSLELGDSALYFCASSSQTGGNSPLHFGNGTRLTVT.

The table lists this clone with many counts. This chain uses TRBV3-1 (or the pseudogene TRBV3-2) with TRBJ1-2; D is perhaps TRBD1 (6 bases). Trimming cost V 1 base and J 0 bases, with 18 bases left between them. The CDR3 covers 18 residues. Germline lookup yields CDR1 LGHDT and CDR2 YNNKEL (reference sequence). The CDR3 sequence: CASSQGGTSEFPNYGYTF. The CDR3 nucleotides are TGTGCCAGCAGCCAAGGGGGGACATCCGAATTTCCTAACTATGGCTACACCTTC.

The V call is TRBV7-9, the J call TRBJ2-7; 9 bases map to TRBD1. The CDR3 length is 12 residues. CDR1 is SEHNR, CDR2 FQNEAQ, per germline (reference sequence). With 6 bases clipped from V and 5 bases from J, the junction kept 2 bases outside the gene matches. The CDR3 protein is CASSWTGDEQYF. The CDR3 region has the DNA TGTGCCAGCAGTTGGACAGGGGACGAGCAGTACTTC. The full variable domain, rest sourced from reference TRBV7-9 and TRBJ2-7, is DTGVSQNPRHKITKRGQNVTFRCDPISEHNRLYWYRQTLGQGPEFLTYFQNEAQLEKSRLLSDRFSAERPKGSFSTLEIQRTEQGDSAMYLCASSWTGDEQYFGPGTRLTVT.

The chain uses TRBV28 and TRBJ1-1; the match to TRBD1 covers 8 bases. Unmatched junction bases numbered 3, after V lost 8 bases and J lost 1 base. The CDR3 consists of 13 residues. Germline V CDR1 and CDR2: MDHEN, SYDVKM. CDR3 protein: CASGTGGNTEAFF. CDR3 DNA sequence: TGTGCCAGCGGTACAGGGGGGAACACTGAAGCTTTCTTT.

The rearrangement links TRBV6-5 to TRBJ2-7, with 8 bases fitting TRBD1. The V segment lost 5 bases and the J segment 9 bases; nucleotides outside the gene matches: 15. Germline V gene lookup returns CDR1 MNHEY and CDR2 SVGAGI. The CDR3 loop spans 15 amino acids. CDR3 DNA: TGTGCCAGCAGTATTTCGGACAGGGACCCCCAGGGGCAGTACTTC. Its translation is CASSISDRDPQGQYF.

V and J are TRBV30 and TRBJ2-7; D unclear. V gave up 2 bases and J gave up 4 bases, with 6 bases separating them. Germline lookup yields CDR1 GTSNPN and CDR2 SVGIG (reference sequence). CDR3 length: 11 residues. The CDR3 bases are TGTGCCTGGAGTTTCCAATACGAGCAGTACTTC. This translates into CAWSFQYEQYF.

The CDR3 nucleotides are TGCAGCGTCGGTACCAATGAGCAGTTCTTC. Protein sequence: CSVGTNEQFF. The rearrangement uses TRBV29-1 and TRBJ2-1, with D unresolved. The CDR3 is 10 residues long. The V end lost 6 bases, the J end lost 6 bases, and 6 bases lay between the germline ends. From germline, CDR1 is SQVTM and CDR2 ANQGSEA.

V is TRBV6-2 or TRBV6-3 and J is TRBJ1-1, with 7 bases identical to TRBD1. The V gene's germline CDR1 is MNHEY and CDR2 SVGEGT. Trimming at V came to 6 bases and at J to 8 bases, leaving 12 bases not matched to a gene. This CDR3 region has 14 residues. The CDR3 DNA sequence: TGTGCCAGCAGCGACCCGGGACAGAATAAAGAAGCTTTCTTT. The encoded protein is CASSDPGQNKEAFF.

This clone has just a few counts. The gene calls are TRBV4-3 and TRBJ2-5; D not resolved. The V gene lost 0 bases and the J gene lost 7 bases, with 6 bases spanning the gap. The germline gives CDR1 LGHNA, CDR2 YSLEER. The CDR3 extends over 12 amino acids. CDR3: CASSQERGTQYF. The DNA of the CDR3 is TGCGCCAGCAGCCAAGAACGAGGGACCCAGTACTTC.